This TCR beta chain was observed in a study of shared clonotypes between healthy human individuals. All the donors were Caucasian adults who lived in Nashville, Tennessee. Study conclusions and caveats: When compared with the clonotypes that were shared by all four sorted-subset donors, the non-shared clonotypes turned out to have lower generation probabilities.

The CDR3 contains 14 residues. Sequencing was at deep level. Genomic DNA belonging to each subset was distributed in equal measure over several immunoSEQ plates. Sequencing was performed with immunoSEQ multiplex PCR; in TCRdb, only in-frame clones are kept and a portion is missing. The top ten hold 0.89% of the sample, which has about 1.1 million clones, approximately 77% seen once. This clone was detected once. What it recognizes is unknown. Sequenced input: memory CD4+ T cells from PBMCs. Subset indicated: CD45RA-negative fraction. The TCR sequence derives from a man aged 18 to 29 in good health. Some clones in this sample may be carry-over from other donors' samples. The V and J genes are TRBV21-1 and TRBJ1-6. TRBV21-1 is classified as a pseudogene. The CDR3 nucleotides read TGTGCCACCACGCCGGGACTGTGTAATTCACCCCTCCACTTT. The encoded protein is CATTPGLCNSPLHF.